The present T cell receptor (beta chain) was sequenced within a study of blood T cell repertoires in COVID-19. Study-level background: PBMCs, B-cell-depleted T cells, or T cells were the source of the cDNA or gDNA that made up the material.

As concerns this clone: Other DNA sequences within the sample encode an identical CDR3.

The authors' processing: Quantification of nucleated cells was approximated via reference gene primer amplification. TCRdb's copy holds only in-frame clones and misses some; the assay was immunoSEQ multiplex PCR. V and J calls plus clone size are reproduced from that table; the DNA served to infer D and trimming. The table lists 200,000 or so clones, about nine tenths of them singletons. This CDR3 region has 13 residues. Trimming stripped 7 bases from V and 1 base from J, with 11 bases between. Germline V lookup: CDR1 SGHRS, CDR2 YFSETQ. The V gene is TRBV5-1, the J gene TRBJ1-1; D perhaps matches TRBD1 (6 bases). This TCR was sampled from a woman aged 40-49 years with acute COVID-19. Sequences were obtained from PBMCs or T cells enriched from blood (not recorded which). The CDR3: CASRQTGNTEAFF. DNA of the CDR3: TGCGCCAGCCGGCAGACAGGGAACACTGAAGCTTTCTTT.